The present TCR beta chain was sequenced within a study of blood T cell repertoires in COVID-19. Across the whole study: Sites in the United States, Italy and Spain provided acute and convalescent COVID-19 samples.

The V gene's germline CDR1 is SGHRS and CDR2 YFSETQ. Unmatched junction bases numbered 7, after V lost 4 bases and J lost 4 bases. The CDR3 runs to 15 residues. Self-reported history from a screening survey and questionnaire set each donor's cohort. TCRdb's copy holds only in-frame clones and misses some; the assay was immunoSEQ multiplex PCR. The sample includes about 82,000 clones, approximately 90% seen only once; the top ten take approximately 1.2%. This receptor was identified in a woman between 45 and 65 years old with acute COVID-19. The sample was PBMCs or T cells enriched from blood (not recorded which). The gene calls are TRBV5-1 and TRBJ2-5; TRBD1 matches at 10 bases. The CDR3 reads CASSPQGDRGETQYF. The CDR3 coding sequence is TGCGCCAGCAGCCCACAGGGGGACAGGGGAGAGACCCAGTACTTC.